Presented here are 30 T cell receptor beta chains from one specimen sequenced in a study of molecular identifiers for immune sequencing clone quantification. TCRdb reprocessed the PCR reads via MiXCR and lists one record per CDR3 protein. The data hold over 60,000 distinct CDR3 sequences, with approximately 18% observed a single time. Sequencing used naive CD8+ T cells from blood, with Jurkat cell RNA spiked in. The subset was: FACS-sorted CD8+CD4-CCR7+CD45RA+ naive T cells. Receptors were obtained from a human donor in good health. Some libraries in this study had Jurkat cell RNA spiked in.

This clonotype was counted ten times or more. This chain connects TRBV7-8 to TRBJ2-5; D remains ambiguous. Germline CDR1 SGHVS, CDR2 FQNEAQ. V shed 5 bases and J shed 10 bases, with 11 bases lying between them. This CDR3 spans 11 amino acids. CDR3 loop: CASSPAVDQYF. The CDR3 DNA reads as TGTGCCAGCAGCCCAGCAGTCGACCAGTACTTC.

This clonotype was recorded a few times. The chain combines TRBV28 with TRBJ2-7; D possibly corresponds to TRBD1 (6 bases). V lost 3 bases, J lost 0 bases, and 12 bases lay in between. Germline CDR1 reads MDHEN; CDR2 reads SYDVKM. This CDR3 is 15 amino acids long. In DNA, the CDR3 is TGTGCCAGCAGTTTCGGGGACACAGGCTCCTACGAGCAGTACTTC. Its protein is CASSFGDTGSYEQYF.

This clonotype was counted many times. The V and J genes are TRBV9 and TRBJ2-2; no clear D. Trimming removed 1 base at V and 1 base at J, with 2 bases between. This CDR3 has 13 amino acids. Germline V lookup: CDR1 SGDLS, CDR2 YYNGEE. The CDR3 nucleotides are TGTGCCAGCAGCGTACAGAACACCGGGGAGCTGTTTTTT. Residues: CASSVQNTGELFF.

In its sample, this clonotype was seen many times. V usage is TRBV11-2 and J usage is TRBJ1-6, with 9 nucleotides matching TRBD1. The CDR3 spans 19 residues. Germline CDR1 is SGHAT and CDR2 is FQNNGV. V was pared by 2 bases and J by 4 bases, with 12 bases of the junction left unmatched. Here the CDR3 DNA reads TGTGCCAGCAGCTTAATTGGGACAGGGTCTGCTTTATATAATTCACCCCTCCACTTT. Translation gives CASSLIGTGSALYNSPLHF.

This clonotype was seen ten or more times. This sequence joins TRBV27 and TRBJ2-3, with 9 positions matching TRBD2. The junction had 7 bases not matched to a gene; V was cut back by 4 bases and J by 2 bases. CDR3 size: 16 residues. Germline V CDR1 and CDR2: MNHEY, SMNVEV (reference sequence). DNA of the CDR3: TGTGCCAGCAGTTCTTTAGCGGGAGAGTACACAGATACGCAGTATTTT. Protein sequence: CASSSLAGEYTDTQYF.

A note on this clonotype: It is likely a read error, because the conserved phenylalanine at the end of the CDR3 is missing. The chain recombines TRBV24-1 with TRBJ1-5; tentatively, D is TRBD1 (5 bases). The CDR3 is 14 residues long. The germline gives CDR1 KGHDR, CDR2 SFDVKD. V was shortened by 5 bases and J by 8 bases, with 15 bases between the two germline ends. This CDR3 reads CATSGGRGSEPQHS. In nucleotides, the CDR3 is TGTGCCACCAGTGGAGGACGGGGCTCTGAGCCCCAGCATTCT.

This clonotype was found many times. This chain uses TRBV2 with TRBJ1-3, with TRBD1 matching over 10 bases. CDR1 is SNHLY, CDR2 FYNNEI, per germline. This CDR3 region has 17 residues. Unmatched junction bases numbered 11, after V lost 5 bases and J lost 4 bases. CDR3 in amino acids: CASSLTRQGASGNTIYF. The CDR3 DNA sequence: TGTGCCAGCAGTCTGACCCGACAGGGGGCGAGCGGAAACACCATATATTTT.

A note on this clonotype: Lacking the conserved final phenylalanine or tryptophan, this CDR3 likely reflects a read error. V and J are TRBV19 and TRBJ1-1; D remains ambiguous. V lost 3 bases to trimming and J lost 1 base, with 6 bases between them. CDR1 LNHDA and CDR2 SQIVND come from the germline V gene (reference sequence). The CDR3 sequence is 13 residues long. CDR3 region: CASSILGNTEAFL. CDR3 in DNA: TGTGCCAGTAGTATTTTGGGGAACACTGAAGCTTTCCTT.

This clonotype showed up just a few times. This sequence joins TRBV12-3 or TRBV12-4 and TRBJ2-7; D is undetermined. This CDR3 spans 16 amino acids. Trimming removed 3 bases at V and 2 bases at J, with 17 bases between. This CDR3 reads CASSFWGKRGAYEQYF. CDR3 DNA: TGTGCCAGCAGTTTTTGGGGAAAGAGAGGAGCCTACGAGCAGTACTTC.

On this clonotype itself: This may be a read error: a much more frequent sequence differs by one nucleotide. The chain recombines TRBV7-9 with TRBJ2-7, with D perhaps TRBD1 (7 bases). Germline-derived CDR1 and CDR2 are SEHNR and FQNEAQ (reference sequence). V was trimmed by 8 bases and J by 0 bases, leaving 11 bases between them. The CDR3 has 13 residues. The CDR3 protein is CASWRDSSYEQYF. The CDR3 nucleotides read TGTGCCAGCTGGAGGGACAGCTCCTACGAGCAGTACTTC. Full variable domain (remainder filled in from reference TRBV7-9 and TRBJ2-7): DTGVSQNPRHKITKRGQNVTFRCDPISEHNRLYWYRQTLGQGPEFLTYFQNEAQLEKSRLLSDRFSAERPKGSFSTLEIQRTEQGDSAMYLCASWRDSSYEQYFGPGTRLTVT.

Ten or more counts support this clonotype. This chain joins TRBV20-1 and TRBJ1-2; TRBD1 aligns across 7 bases. Germline V CDR1 and CDR2: DFQATT, SNEGSKA (reference sequence). The length of the CDR3 is 13 residues. The ends lost 6 bases at V and 2 bases at J; junction bases unmatched: 6. The DNA for the CDR3 is TGCAGTGCGAAACGGACAGGCAACTATGGCTACACCTTC. Residues: CSAKRTGNYGYTF.

This clonotype was picked up many times. V gene TRBV9 combines with J gene TRBJ2-3; no clear D gene. The CDR3 length is 16 residues. Germline values: CDR1 SGDLS, CDR2 YYNGEE. Trimming removed 0 bases at V and 1 base at J, with 12 bases between. CDR3 coding DNA: TGTGCCAGCAGCGTAGACGGCGGCGGAGGCACAGATACGCAGTATTTT. Its translation is CASSVDGGGGTDTQYF.

The table lists this clonotype with a few counts. The rearrangement uses TRBV28 and TRBJ1-6; no clear D. CDR3 length: 13 residues. The germline gives CDR1 MDHEN, CDR2 SYDVKM. V was clipped by 6 bases and J by 10 bases, with 13 bases between them. The CDR3 protein is CASSLRGYSPLHF. DNA of the CDR3: TGTGCCAGCAGCCTTCGGGGATACTCACCCCTCCACTTT.

This clonotype has ten or more counts. The chain joins TRBV5-5 to TRBJ2-7, with a weak D call TRBD2 (5 bases). Germline assignment: CDR1 SGHKS and CDR2 YYEKEE (reference sequence). The CDR3 totals 17 residues. Between the trimmed V and J ends, which lost 0 bases and 3 bases, there was a span of 19 bases. CDR3 sequence (DNA): TGTGCCAGCAGCTTGGCCGTCGGGGTGAACAGCTACTACGAGCAGTACTTC. It translates to CASSLAVGVNSYYEQYF.

For this clonotype: A single base separates this from a much larger clone, so it may be a read error. The chain couples TRBV13 to TRBJ2-7; 8 bases align to TRBD2. This CDR3 spans 14 amino acids. CDR1 PRHDT and CDR2 FYEKMQ come from the germline V gene (reference sequence). Here the CDR3 reads CACSLREGRYEQYF. The CDR3 DNA sequence: TGTGCCTGCAGCTTACGGGAGGGCCGCTACGAGCAGTACTTC.

This chain joins TRBV7-9 and TRBJ2-5, with D perhaps TRBD2 (5 bases). CDR1 is SEHNR and CDR2 is FQNEAQ in the germline V gene (reference sequence). With 3 bases removed from V and 4 bases from J, the gap between germline ends came to 18 bases. The CDR3 sequence is 16 residues long. This CDR3 is CASSFWGAPMGETQYF. Here the CDR3 DNA reads TGTGCCAGCAGCTTTTGGGGAGCCCCGATGGGAGAGACCCAGTACTTC.

This clonotype was detected ten times or more. The chain uses TRBV4-3 and TRBJ2-1; tentatively, D is TRBD2 (6 bases). The CDR3 has 15 amino acids. The germline V and J ends were trimmed by 0 bases and 8 bases, with 14 bases remaining between them. Germline lookup yields CDR1 LGHNA and CDR2 YSLEER. CDR3 sequence reads: CASSQDWGLTDEQFF. CDR3 bases: TGCGCCAGCAGCCAAGATTGGGGACTCACCGATGAGCAGTTCTTC.

This chain links TRBV28 with TRBJ2-5; D might be TRBD1 (5 bases). Germline V gene sequence: CDR1 MDHEN, CDR2 SYDVKM. The CDR3 consists of 14 residues. Trimming removed 5 bases at V and 5 bases at J, with 15 bases between. Here the CDR3 reads CASSATQVGETQYF. DNA for the CDR3: TGTGCCAGCAGTGCCACACAGGTCGGGGAGACCCAGTACTTC.

This clonotype was detected ten times or more. The chain recombines TRBV29-1 with TRBJ2-2; D remains ambiguous. Between the trimmed V and J ends, which lost 7 bases and 6 bases, there was a span of 9 bases. Germline CDR1 reads SQVTM; CDR2 reads ANQGSEA. The CDR3 loop spans 11 amino acids. The CDR3 coding sequence is TGCAGCGCCTGGAAGGCCGGGGAGCTGTTTTTT. This sequence encodes CSAWKAGELFF.

In this sample, this clonotype turned up many times. CDR3 sequence: CASSLIGGARYYEQYF. The CDR3 nucleotides are TGTGCCAGCAGCTTAATTGGGGGGGCCCGGTACTACGAGCAGTACTTC. The chain carries TRBV11-2 and TRBJ2-7; possibly TRBD2 for D (7 bases). The V end was cut by 2 bases, the J end by 3 bases, with 17 bases between. The CDR3 has 16 residues. Germline CDR1 and CDR2: SGHAT and FQNNGV.

The table lists this clonotype with a few counts. The chain has TRBV11-2 and TRBJ2-5; 8 bases align to TRBD1. The CDR3 runs 16 residues. V was pared by 7 bases and J by 7 bases, with 17 bases of the junction left unmatched. Per germline, CDR1 SGHAT and CDR2 FQNNGV. CDR3 amino acids: CASTSAPDRVFPTQYF. The CDR3 coding sequence is TGTGCCAGCACCTCCGCGCCGGACAGGGTTTTCCCGACCCAGTACTTC.

This chain joins TRBV27 and TRBJ2-7; 8 positions match TRBD2. Germline V gives CDR1 MNHEY, CDR2 SMNVEV (reference sequence). This CDR3 comprises 18 residues. Trimming removed 2 bases from V and 3 bases from J; junction bases left unmatched: 15. The CDR3 sequence: CASSLIGGREGPLYEQYF. DNA of the CDR3: TGTGCCAGCAGTTTAATTGGAGGACGGGAGGGCCCACTCTACGAGCAGTACTTC.

In this sample, this clonotype turned up many times. The chain carries TRBV14 and TRBJ2-3, with D perhaps given as TRBD1 or TRBD2 (5 bases each). The V end lost 4 bases, the J end lost 6 bases, and 14 bases lay between the germline ends. The CDR3 runs 14 residues. Germline values: CDR1 SGHDN, CDR2 FVKESK. The CDR3 loop is CASSRDRRWDTQYF. CDR3 DNA: TGTGCCAGCAGCCGGGACCGGAGATGGGATACGCAGTATTTT.

There are many counts of this clonotype. The chain carries TRBV15 and TRBJ2-7, with D perhaps matching TRBD2 (5 bases). Germline CDR1 reads LNHNV; CDR2 reads YYDKDF (reference sequence). The V gene lost 3 bases and the J gene lost 3 bases, with 15 bases spanning the gap. This CDR3 is built from 15 residues. The CDR3 DNA follows: TGTGCCACCAGCAGTTCGCTAGCTGGTAGCTACGAGCAGTACTTC. Translated, it gives CATSSSLAGSYEQYF.

This clonotype was found many times. This sequence joins TRBV6-5 and TRBJ1-1; D uncertain. The CDR3 totals 14 residues. Trimming removed 3 bases at V and 4 bases at J, with 12 bases between. Germline V gene sequence: CDR1 MNHEY, CDR2 SVGAGI. The chain's CDR3 is CASSYAPAGTEAFF. The CDR3, as DNA: TGTGCCAGCAGTTATGCCCCCGCGGGCACTGAAGCTTTCTTT.

There are many counts of this clonotype. J is TRBJ2-2 and V is TRBV7-9; D possibly corresponds to TRBD1 (5 bases). Germline assignment: CDR1 SEHNR and CDR2 FQNEAQ (reference sequence). This CDR3 comprises 16 residues. Trimming left V 5 bases short and J 9 bases short, with 22 bases between. CDR3 protein: CASSHPTVPPVWELFF. CDR3 sequence (DNA): TGTGCCAGCAGCCATCCGACAGTGCCGCCTGTTTGGGAGCTGTTTTTT. Drawing the rest from reference TRBV7-9 and TRBJ2-2, the complete variable domain is DTGVSQNPRHKITKRGQNVTFRCDPISEHNRLYWYRQTLGQGPEFLTYFQNEAQLEKSRLLSDRFSAERPKGSFSTLEIQRTEQGDSAMYLCASSHPTVPPVWELFFGEGSRLTVL.

This clonotype was observed a few times. This CDR3 reads CASSYGLAGSYNEQFF. The CDR3, as DNA: TGTGCCAGCAGTTACGGACTAGCGGGTTCCTACAATGAGCAGTTCTTC. This chain links TRBV27 with TRBJ2-1, with 11 bases fitting TRBD2. J gave up 1 base and V 4 bases, and 3 bases lay outside the gene matches. CDR1 and CDR2 from the germline V gene are MNHEY and SMNVEV (reference sequence). CDR3 length: 16 amino acids.

V is TRBV15 and J is TRBJ1-1; TRBD1 matches 9 bases. This CDR3 region has 15 residues. The ends lost 3 bases at V and 5 bases at J; junction bases unmatched: 7. Germline V CDR1 and CDR2: LNHNV, YYDKDF (reference sequence). The chain's CDR3 is CATSSPGQGRTEAFF. The CDR3 nucleotides read TGTGCCACCAGCAGCCCGGGACAGGGCCGAACTGAAGCTTTCTTT.

In its sample, this clonotype was seen many times. CDR3 DNA: TGTGCCAGCAGCGCTGGCGGAGGGACTGAAGCTTTCTTT. This sequence encodes CASSAGGGTEAFF. The rearrangement uses TRBV9 and TRBJ1-1, with D unclear. Germline CDR1 is SGDLS and CDR2 is YYNGEE. This CDR3 has 13 amino acids. V shed 3 bases and J shed 5 bases, with 11 bases lying between them.

This clonotype came up many times. The CDR3 bases are TGTGCCAGCAGCCCCACCGCCCGGAGCTCCTACGAGCAGTACTTC. Its translation: CASSPTARSSYEQYF. The V call is TRBV4-2, the J call TRBJ2-7; D call uncertain. The CDR3 spans 15 residues. Germline-derived CDR1 and CDR2 are LGHNA and YNFKEQ. V gave up 4 bases and J gave up 0 bases, with 13 bases separating them.